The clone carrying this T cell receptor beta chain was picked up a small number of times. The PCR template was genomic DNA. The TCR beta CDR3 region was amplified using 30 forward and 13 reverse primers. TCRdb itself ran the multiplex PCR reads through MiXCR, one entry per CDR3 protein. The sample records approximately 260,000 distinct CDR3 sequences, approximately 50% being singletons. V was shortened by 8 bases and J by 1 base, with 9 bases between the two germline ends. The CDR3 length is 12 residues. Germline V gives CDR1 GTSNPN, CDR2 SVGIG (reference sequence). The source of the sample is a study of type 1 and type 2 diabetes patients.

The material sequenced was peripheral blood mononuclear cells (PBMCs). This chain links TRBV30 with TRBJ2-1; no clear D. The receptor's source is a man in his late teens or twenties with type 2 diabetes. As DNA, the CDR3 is TGTGCCCGGAAAGGATCCTACAATGAGCAGTTCTTC. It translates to CARKGSYNEQFF.